Listed below are T cell receptor beta chains from one sample, sequenced in a study of blood T cell repertoires in COVID-19. Produced via immunoSEQ multiplex PCR; TCRdb's table is partial and in-frame only. The data hold hundreds of thousands of clones, with more than 70% observed a single time. Sequenced: peripheral blood. Receptors were obtained from a man aged 35-49 years with acute or convalescent COVID-19. Each CDR3 is given with its conserved first and last residue. A D gene is named only where the DNA matches it firmly. Rows may omit the clone size; those that give it use once, few, many or a size class.

15	TRBD1	TRBV30	-	TRBJ1-1	TGTGCCTGGAGTGTACTAACAGGGGGAAGCACTGAAGCTTTCTTT	CAWSVLTGGSTEAFF
13	-	TRBV12-3/TRBV12-4	-	TRBJ1-3	TGTGCCAGCAACGGGGTCTCTGGAAACACCATATATTTT	CASNGVSGNTIYF
14	TRBD1	TRBV7-8	-	TRBJ1-1	TGTGCCAGCACGCAATCCGGACAGGGAACTGAAGCTTTCTTT	CASTQSGQGTEAFF
16	-	TRBV5-4	-	TRBJ2-1	TGTGCCAGCACGAACGAAGGGCCAGGGCCCTACAATGAGCAGTTCTTC	CASTNEGPGPYNEQFF
16	TRBD2	TRBV6-5	-	TRBJ2-2	TGTGCCAGCAGTTCAACGGGGGGGAAGAACACCGGGGAGCTGTTTTTT	CASSSTGGKNTGELFF
14	-	TRBV14	-	TRBJ2-5	TGTGCCAGCAGCCAATGGACACCTCAAGAGACCCAGTACTTC	CASSQWTPQETQYF
16	-	TRBV7-9	-	TRBJ1-1	TGTGCCAGCAGCTTAGTTGGGGCTGGCATGAACACTGAAGCTTTCTTT	CASSLVGAGMNTEAFF
16	TRBD1	TRBV19	-	TRBJ1-2	TGTGCCAGTAAGGAGGGCAGGGGGCGCTTTTCTGAGGGCTACACCTTC	CASKEGRGRFSEGYTF
16	TRBD1	TRBV11-2	-	TRBJ2-7	TGTGCCAGCAGCCCTGTAGGCAGGGGGTGGACTGACGAGCAGTACTTC	CASSPVGRGWTDEQYF
14	-	TRBV7-9	-	TRBJ1-2	TGTGCCAGCAGCTTAGACGGTGCCCTCTATGGCTACACCTTC	CASSLDGALYGYTF
19	TRBD1	TRBV7-8	-	TRBJ2-6	TGTGCCAGCAGCTTAGTGGTCTGGACAGGGGGCACGGGGGCCAACGTCCTGACTTTC	CASSLVVWTGGTGANVLTF
14	-	TRBV11-3	-	TRBJ2-2	TGTGCCAGCAGCTTACTACCGAACACCGGGGAGCTGTTTTTT	CASSLLPNTGELFF
14	-	TRBV11-3	-	TRBJ2-3	TGTGCCAGCAGCCCTTTCCCCAGCACAGATACGCAGTATTTT	CASSPFPSTDTQYF
20	-	TRBV27	-	TRBJ1-6	TGTGCCAGCAGTCCCACCGACAGGATCAATCCCCCGAAATTAGATTCACCCCTCCACTTT	CASSPTDRINPPKLDSPLHF
15	-	TRBV9	once	TRBJ2-3	TGTGCCAGCAGCGTAGGGGTAGGGGTAGCAGATACGCAGTATTTT	CASSVGVGVADTQYF
15	TRBD1	TRBV19	-	TRBJ1-2	TGTGCCAGTAGCAACCCGGGACAGGGGAGCCGTGGCTACACCTTC	CASSNPGQGSRGYTF
15	TRBD2	TRBV6-5	-	TRBJ2-1	TGTGCCAGCAGAAGATCGAGCGGGGGGGCCCCCGAGCAGTTCTTC	CASRRSSGGAPEQFF
14	TRBD1	TRBV18	few	TRBJ1-1	TGTGCCAGCTCCCCCAGGACAGGGGGCACTGAAGCTTTCTTT	CASSPRTGGTEAFF
14	-	TRBV15	once	TRBJ2-3	TGTGCCACCAGCAGAGATTGGGAGACAGATACGCAGTATTTT	CATSRDWETDTQYF
17	TRBD2	TRBV6-2/TRBV6-3	-	TRBJ2-5	TGTGCCAGCAGCCGAGGACTAGCGGGCCCGCCTTGGGAGACCCAGTACTTC	CASSRGLAGPPWETQYF
16	-	TRBV4-1	-	TRBJ1-4	TGCGCCAGCAGCCCACCCGGCGGGTACGGTAGTGAAAAACTGTTTTTT	CASSPPGGYGSEKLFF
17	-	TRBV6-2/TRBV6-3	-	TRBJ1-5	TGTGCCAGCAGTCCACCCCGGACAGATTGGCGCAATCAGCCCCAGCATTTT	CASSPPRTDWRNQPQHF
20	TRBD2	TRBV9	-	TRBJ2-3	TGTGCCAGCAGCGAAACAGGTCTCTCGGGACTAGCGGGTAGCACAGATACGCAGTATTTT	CASSETGLSGLAGSTDTQYF
16	TRBD2	TRBV3-1/TRBV3-2	few	TRBJ2-2	TGTGCCAGCAGCCAAGACACTAGCGGGAGGTGGCGGGAGCTGTTTTTT	CASSQDTSGRWRELFF
13	TRBD1	TRBV29-1	-	TRBJ2-7	TGCAGCGCTGCAGGGGGCAGCTCCTACGAGCAGTACTTC	CSAAGGSSYEQYF
16	-	TRBV27	-	TRBJ1-2	TGTGCCAGCACCCCTAGCGGGCTCTCTGGACAGAATGGCTACACCTTC	CASTPSGLSGQNGYTF
13	-	TRBV27	-	TRBJ1-1	TGTGCCAGCAGTTTCAGGCAGAACACTGAAGCTTTCTTT	CASSFRQNTEAFF
15	TRBD1	TRBV29-1	-	TRBJ2-7	TGCAGCGTCCGCGACAGGGATCATCAAAGTTACGAGCAGTACTTC	CSVRDRDHQSYEQYF
13	-	TRBV30	-	TRBJ2-7	TGTGCCTGGAGTTCGTCCTCGGTCCACGAGCAGTACTTC	CAWSSSSVHEQYF
16	-	TRBV3-1/TRBV3-2	few	TRBJ1-1	TGTGCCAGCAGCCAAGCTTACGCAGGGAAAAACACTGAAGCTTTCTTT	CASSQAYAGKNTEAFF
13	TRBD1	TRBV6-6	once	TRBJ1-1	TGTGCCAGCAGTGGACAGGGAATGTCTGAAGCTTTCTTT	CASSGQGMSEAFF
14	-	TRBV9	-	TRBJ1-1	TGTGCCAGCAGCGTAGGGTCGGGACTCACTGAAGCTTTCTTT	CASSVGSGLTEAFF
15	-	TRBV7-5	-	TRBJ1-2	TGTGCCAGAAGCGAGGGACAGGACGAACGCCATGGCTACACCTTC	CARSEGQDERHGYTF
15	TRBD2	TRBV24-1	-	TRBJ2-1	TGTGCCACCAGTGATTACGGGACTAGATACAATGAGCAGTTCTTC	CATSDYGTRYNEQFF
18	-	TRBV5-4	-	TRBJ2-2	TGTGCCAGCAGCTCCCAGTCCTCCTCAGGGGCGAACACCGGGGAGCTGTTTTTT	CASSSQSSSGANTGELFF